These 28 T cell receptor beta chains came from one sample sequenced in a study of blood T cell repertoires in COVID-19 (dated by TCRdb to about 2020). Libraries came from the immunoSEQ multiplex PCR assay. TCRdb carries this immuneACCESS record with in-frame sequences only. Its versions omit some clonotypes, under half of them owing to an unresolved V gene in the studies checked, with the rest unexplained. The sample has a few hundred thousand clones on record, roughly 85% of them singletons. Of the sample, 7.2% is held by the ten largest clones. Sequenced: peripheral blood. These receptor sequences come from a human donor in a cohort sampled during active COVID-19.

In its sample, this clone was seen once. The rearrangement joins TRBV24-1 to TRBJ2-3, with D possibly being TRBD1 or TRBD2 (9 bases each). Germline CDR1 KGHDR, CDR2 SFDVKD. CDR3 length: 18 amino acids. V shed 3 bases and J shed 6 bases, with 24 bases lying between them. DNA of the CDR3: TGTGCCACCAGTGATGGACCGGGACAGGGAAGCGGGGGGGATACGCAGTATTTT. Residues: CATSDGPGQGSGGDTQYF.

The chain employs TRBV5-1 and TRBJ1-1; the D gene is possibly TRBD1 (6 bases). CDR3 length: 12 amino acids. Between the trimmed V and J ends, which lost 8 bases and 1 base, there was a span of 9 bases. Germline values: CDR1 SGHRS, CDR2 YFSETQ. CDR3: CASGTSNTEAFF. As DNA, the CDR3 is TGCGCCAGTGGGACATCGAACACTGAAGCTTTCTTT.

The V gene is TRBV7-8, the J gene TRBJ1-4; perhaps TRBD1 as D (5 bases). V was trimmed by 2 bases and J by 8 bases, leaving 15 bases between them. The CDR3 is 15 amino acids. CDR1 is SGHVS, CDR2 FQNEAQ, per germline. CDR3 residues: CASSLRFRGKEKLFF. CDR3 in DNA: TGTGCCAGCAGCTTAAGGTTTAGGGGAAAGGAAAAACTGTTTTTT.

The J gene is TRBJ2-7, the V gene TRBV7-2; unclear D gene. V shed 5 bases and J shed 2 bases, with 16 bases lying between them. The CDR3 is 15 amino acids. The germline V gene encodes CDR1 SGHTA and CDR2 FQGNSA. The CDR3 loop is CASSHSNRRPYEQYF. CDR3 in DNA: TGTGCCAGCAGCCATAGTAATCGGCGGCCCTACGAGCAGTACTTC.

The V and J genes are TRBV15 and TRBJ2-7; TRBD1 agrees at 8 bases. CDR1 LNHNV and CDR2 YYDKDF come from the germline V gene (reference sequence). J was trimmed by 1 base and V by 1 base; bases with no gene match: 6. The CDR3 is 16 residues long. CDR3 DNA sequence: TGTGCCACCAGCAGAGGGACAGGGATTAAGTCCTACGAGCAGTACTTC. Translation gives CATSRGTGIKSYEQYF. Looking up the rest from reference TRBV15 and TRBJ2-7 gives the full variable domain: DAMVIQNPRYQVTQFGKPVTLSCSQTLNHNVMYWYQQKSSQAPKLLFHYYDKDFNNEADTPDNFQSRRPNTSFCFLDIRSPGLGDTAMYLCATSRGTGIKSYEQYFGPGTRLTVT.

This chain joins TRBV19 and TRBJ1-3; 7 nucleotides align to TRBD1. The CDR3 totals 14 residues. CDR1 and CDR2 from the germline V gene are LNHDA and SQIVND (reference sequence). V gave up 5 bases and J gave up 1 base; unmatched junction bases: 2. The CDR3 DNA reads TGTGCCAGTAGTCCGGACAGGTCTGGAAACACCATATATTTT. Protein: CASSPDRSGNTIYF.

The CDR3 reads CASSFGVGYEQYF. The CDR3 DNA sequence: TGTGCCAGCAGTTTCGGGGTAGGCTACGAGCAGTACTTC. The J gene is TRBJ2-7, the V gene TRBV12-3 or TRBV12-4, with a tentative D call TRBD2 (5 bases). This CDR3 has 13 amino acids. Trimming removed 3 bases from V and 3 bases from J, with 9 bases in between.

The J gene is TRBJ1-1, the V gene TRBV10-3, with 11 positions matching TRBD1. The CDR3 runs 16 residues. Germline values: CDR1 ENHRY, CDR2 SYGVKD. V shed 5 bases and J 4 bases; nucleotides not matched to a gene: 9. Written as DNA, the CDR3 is TGTGCCATCAGTAAGGGACAGGGGGGAACGATCACTGAAGCTTTCTTT. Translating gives CAISKGQGGTITEAFF.

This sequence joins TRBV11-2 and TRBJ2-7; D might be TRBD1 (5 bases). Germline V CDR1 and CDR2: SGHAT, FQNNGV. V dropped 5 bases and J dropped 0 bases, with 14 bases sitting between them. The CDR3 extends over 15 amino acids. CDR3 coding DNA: TGTGCCAGCAGCCCCTGGGGCGAGATCTCCTACGAGCAGTACTTC. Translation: CASSPWGEISYEQYF.

CDR3 nucleotide sequence: TGTGCCAGCAGCGTCGGACAGGGTTACACTGGAAACACCATATATTTT. It encodes CASSVGQGYTGNTIYF. V gene TRBV9 combines with J gene TRBJ1-3, with 8 bases identical to TRBD1. Germline V gene lookup returns CDR1 SGDLS and CDR2 YYNGEE. J gave up 2 bases and V 2 bases, and 6 bases lay outside the gene matches. The CDR3 spans 16 residues.

The CDR3 DNA follows: TGTGCCACCTCTAGCGGGGGGACAGATACGCAGTATTTT. It specifies CATSSGGTDTQYF. The chain carries TRBV19 and TRBJ2-3; 11 positions agree with TRBD2. The germline V gene encodes CDR1 LNHDA and CDR2 SQIVND (reference sequence). The CDR3 length is 13 residues. After removal of 10 bases from V and 3 bases from J, the junction contained 3 bases not matched to a gene.

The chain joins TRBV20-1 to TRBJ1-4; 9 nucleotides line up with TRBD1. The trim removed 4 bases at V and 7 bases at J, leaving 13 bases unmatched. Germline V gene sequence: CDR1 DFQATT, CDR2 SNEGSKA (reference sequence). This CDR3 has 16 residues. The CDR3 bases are TGCAGTGCTACTGACCCGGGACAGGGAAGGGGTGAAAAACTGTTTTTT. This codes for CSATDPGQGRGEKLFF.

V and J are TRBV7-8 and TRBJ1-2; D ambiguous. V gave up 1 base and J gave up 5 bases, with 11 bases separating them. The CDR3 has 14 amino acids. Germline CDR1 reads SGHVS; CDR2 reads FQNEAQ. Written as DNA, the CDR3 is TGTGCCAGCAGCTTAGGGGGAGAGTTGTATGGCTACACCTTC. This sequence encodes CASSLGGELYGYTF.

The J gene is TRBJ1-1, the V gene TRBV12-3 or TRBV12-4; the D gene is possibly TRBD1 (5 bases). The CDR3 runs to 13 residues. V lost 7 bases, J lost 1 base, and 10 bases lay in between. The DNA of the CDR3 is TGTGCCAGCACCGCCGGACAGAACACTGAAGCTTTCTTT. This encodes CASTAGQNTEAFF.

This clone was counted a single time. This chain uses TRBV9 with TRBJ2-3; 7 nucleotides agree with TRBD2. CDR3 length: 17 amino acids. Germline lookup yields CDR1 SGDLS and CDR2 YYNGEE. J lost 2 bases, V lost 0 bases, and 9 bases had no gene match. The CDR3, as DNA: TGTGCCAGCAGCGTAGGTCTCGGGAGGAAATACACAGATACGCAGTATTTT. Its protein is CASSVGLGRKYTDTQYF.

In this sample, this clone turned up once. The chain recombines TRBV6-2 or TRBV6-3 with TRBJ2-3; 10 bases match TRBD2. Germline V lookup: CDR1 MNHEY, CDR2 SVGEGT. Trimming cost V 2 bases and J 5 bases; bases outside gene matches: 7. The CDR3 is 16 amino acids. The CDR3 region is CASSYLGLAAGDTQYF. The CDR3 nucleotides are TGTGCCAGCAGTTACCTAGGACTAGCGGCAGGAGATACGCAGTATTTT.

The CDR3 DNA is TGTGCCAGCAAGTCGGCAGGCCACCTCCAAGAGACCCAGTACTTC. Its protein is CASKSAGHLQETQYF. V usage is TRBV27 and J usage is TRBJ2-5, with D uncertain. With 7 bases removed from V and 1 base from J, the gap between germline ends came to 16 bases. This CDR3 comprises 15 residues. Looked up from germline, CDR1 is MNHEY and CDR2 is SMNVEV (reference sequence).

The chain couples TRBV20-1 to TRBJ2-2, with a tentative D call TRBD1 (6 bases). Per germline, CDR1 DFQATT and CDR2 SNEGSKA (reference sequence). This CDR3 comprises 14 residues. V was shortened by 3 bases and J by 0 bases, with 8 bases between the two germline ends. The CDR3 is CSASRTANTGELFF. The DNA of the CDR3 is TGCAGTGCTAGTAGGACAGCGAACACCGGGGAGCTGTTTTTT.

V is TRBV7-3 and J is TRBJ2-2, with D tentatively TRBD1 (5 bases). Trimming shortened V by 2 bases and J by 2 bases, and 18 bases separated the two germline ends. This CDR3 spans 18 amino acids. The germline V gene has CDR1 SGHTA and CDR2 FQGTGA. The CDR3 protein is CASSLGVGAGHNTGELFF. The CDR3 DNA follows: TGTGCCAGCAGCTTAGGGGTAGGGGCAGGACACAACACCGGGGAGCTGTTTTTT.

The DNA of the CDR3 is TGTGCCAGCAGCGCAAAAAGGGGCTCCTACAATGAGCAGTTCTTC. Its protein product is CASSAKRGSYNEQFF. The chain couples TRBV9 to TRBJ2-1, with D possibly being TRBD1 (5 bases). Germline assignment: CDR1 SGDLS and CDR2 YYNGEE. The V end lost 3 bases, the J end lost 0 bases, and 10 bases lay between the germline ends. This CDR3 comprises 15 residues.

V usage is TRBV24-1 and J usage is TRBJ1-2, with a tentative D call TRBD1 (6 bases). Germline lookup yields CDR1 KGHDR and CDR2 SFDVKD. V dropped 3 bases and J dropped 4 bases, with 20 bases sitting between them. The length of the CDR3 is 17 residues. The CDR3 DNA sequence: TGTGCCACCAGTGATCCCCGGACAGCAAACGACTTCTATGGCTACACCTTC. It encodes CATSDPRTANDFYGYTF.

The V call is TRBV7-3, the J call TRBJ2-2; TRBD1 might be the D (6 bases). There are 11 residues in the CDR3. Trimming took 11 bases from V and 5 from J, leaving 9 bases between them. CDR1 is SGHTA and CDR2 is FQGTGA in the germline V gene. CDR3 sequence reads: CAGGRTGELFF. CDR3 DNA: TGTGCCGGGGGCCGGACCGGGGAGCTGTTTTTT.

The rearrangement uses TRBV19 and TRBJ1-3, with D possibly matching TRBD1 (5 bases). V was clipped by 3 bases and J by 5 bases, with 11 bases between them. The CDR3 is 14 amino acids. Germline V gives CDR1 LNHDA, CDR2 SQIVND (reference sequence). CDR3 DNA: TGTGCCAGTAGTATCGGGCAGGGCAGAAACACCATATATTTT. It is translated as CASSIGQGRNTIYF.

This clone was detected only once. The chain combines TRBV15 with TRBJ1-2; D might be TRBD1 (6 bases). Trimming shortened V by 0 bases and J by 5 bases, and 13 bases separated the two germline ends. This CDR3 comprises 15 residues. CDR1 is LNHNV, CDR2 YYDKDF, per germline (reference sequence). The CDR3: CATSRDRLGGYGYTF. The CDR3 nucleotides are TGTGCCACCAGCAGAGATCGTTTAGGGGGATATGGCTACACCTTC.

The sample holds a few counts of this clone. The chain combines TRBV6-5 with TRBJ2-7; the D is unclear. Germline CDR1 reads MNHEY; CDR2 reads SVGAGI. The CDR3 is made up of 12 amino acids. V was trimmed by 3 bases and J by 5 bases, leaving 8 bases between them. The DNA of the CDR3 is TGTGCCAGCAGTTATAACCGGGACGAGCAGTACTTC. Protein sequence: CASSYNRDEQYF.

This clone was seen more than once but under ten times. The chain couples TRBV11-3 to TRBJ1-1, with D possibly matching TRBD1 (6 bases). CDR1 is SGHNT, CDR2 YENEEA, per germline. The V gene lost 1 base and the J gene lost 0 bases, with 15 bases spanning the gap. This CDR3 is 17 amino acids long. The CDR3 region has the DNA TGTGCCAGCAGCTTAGCTGGGACACCTAAATTGAACACTGAAGCTTTCTTT. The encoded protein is CASSLAGTPKLNTEAFF. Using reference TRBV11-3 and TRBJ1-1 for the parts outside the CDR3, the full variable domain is EAGVVQSPRYKIIEKKQPVAFWCNPISGHNTLYWYLQNLGQGPELLIRYENEEAVDDSQLPKDRFSAERLKGVDSTLKIQPAELGDSAVYLCASSLAGTPKLNTEAFFGQGTRLTVV.

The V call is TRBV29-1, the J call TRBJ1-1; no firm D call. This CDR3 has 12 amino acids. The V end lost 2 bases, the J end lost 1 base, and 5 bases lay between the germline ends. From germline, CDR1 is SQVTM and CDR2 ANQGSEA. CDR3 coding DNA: TGCAGCGTTGAAATTAAGAACACTGAAGCTTTCTTT. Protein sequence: CSVEIKNTEAFF.

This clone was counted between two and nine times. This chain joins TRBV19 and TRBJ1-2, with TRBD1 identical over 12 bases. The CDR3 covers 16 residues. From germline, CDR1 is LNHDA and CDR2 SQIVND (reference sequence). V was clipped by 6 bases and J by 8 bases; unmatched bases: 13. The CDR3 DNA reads TGTGCCAGTAGGGGACAGGGGGCTAGCGCTGTTATCGGCTACACCTTC. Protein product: CASRGQGASAVIGYTF.